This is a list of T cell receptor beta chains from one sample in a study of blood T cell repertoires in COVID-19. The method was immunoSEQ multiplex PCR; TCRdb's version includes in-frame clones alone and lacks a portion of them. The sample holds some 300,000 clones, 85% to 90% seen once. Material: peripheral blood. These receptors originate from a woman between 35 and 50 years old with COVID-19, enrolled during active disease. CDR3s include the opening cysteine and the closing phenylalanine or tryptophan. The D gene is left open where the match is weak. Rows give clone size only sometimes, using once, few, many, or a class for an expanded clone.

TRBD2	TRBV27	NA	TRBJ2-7	CASSYLRLAGGTTYEQYF	TGTGCCAGCAGTTATTTGCGGCTAGCGGGGGGAACGACCTACGAGCAGTACTTC
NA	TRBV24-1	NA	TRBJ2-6	CATPPTGITGANVLTF	TGTGCCACCCCACCGACAGGAATAACTGGGGCCAACGTCCTGACTTTC
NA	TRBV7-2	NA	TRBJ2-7	CASSLSRPYEQYF	TGTGCCAGCAGCCTCAGCAGGCCCTACGAGCAGTACTTC
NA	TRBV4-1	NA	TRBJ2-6	CASSETPGANVLTF	TGCGCCAGCAGCGAGACTCCCGGGGCCAACGTCCTGACTTTC
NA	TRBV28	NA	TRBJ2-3	CASSFSGSTDTQYF	TGTGCCAGCAGTTTTTCCGGGAGCACAGATACGCAGTATTTT
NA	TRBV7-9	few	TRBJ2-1	CASSLVGWNNEQFF	TGTGCCAGCAGCTTAGTCGGGTGGAACAATGAGCAGTTCTTC
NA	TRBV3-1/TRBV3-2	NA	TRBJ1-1	CASSEDSTYTEAFF	TGTGCCAGCAGTGAGGACAGTACTTACACTGAAGCTTTCTTT
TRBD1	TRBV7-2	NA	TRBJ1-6	CASSSYRGGSPLHF	TGTGCCAGCAGCTCTTACAGGGGAGGTTCACCCCTCCACTTT
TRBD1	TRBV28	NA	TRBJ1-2	CASSFADRGYGYTF	TGTGCCAGCAGTTTCGCGGACAGGGGATATGGCTACACCTTC
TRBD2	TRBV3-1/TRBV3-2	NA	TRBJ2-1	CASSTSGRGSSEQFF	TGTGCCAGCAGTACTAGCGGGAGGGGGTCCTCCGAGCAGTTCTTC
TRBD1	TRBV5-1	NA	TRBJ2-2	CASSLGTGTTGELFF	TGCGCCAGCAGCTTGGGGACAGGGACCACCGGGGAGCTGTTTTTT
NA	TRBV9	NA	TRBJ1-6	CASSGLGVGSPLHF	TGTGCCAGCAGCGGCCTCGGGGTAGGCTCACCCCTCCACTTT
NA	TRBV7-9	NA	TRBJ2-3	CASSFGGVSTDTQYF	TGTGCCAGCAGCTTTGGCGGGGTGAGCACAGATACGCAGTATTTT
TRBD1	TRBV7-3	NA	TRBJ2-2	CASSSGQGNTGELFF	TGTGCCAGCAGTTCGGGACAGGGGAACACCGGGGAGCTGTTTTTT
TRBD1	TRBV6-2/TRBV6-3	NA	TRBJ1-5	CASSRGRQGVVQPQHF	TGTGCCAGCAGCCGGGGTCGACAGGGGGTCGTCCAGCCCCAGCATTTT
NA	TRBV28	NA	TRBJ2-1	CASTLTSGVDEQFF	TGTGCCAGCACGTTGACTAGTGGGGTCGATGAGCAGTTCTTC
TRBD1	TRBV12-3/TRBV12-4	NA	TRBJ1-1	CASSTGAITEAFF	TGTGCCAGCAGTACAGGGGCGATTACTGAAGCTTTCTTT
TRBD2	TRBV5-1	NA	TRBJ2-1	CASSLDLAESSYNEQFF	TGCGCCAGCAGCTTGGATCTAGCGGAGAGCTCCTACAATGAGCAGTTCTTC
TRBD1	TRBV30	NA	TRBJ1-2	CAWSALENRGGSGYTF	TGTGCCTGGAGTGCCCTCGAAAACAGGGGAGGTAGTGGCTACACCTTC
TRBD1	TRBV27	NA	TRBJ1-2	CASSFTKGGGNYGYTF	TGTGCCAGCAGTTTCACAAAAGGGGGCGGCAACTATGGCTACACCTTC
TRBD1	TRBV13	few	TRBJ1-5	CASSFYRDRGGQPQHF	TGTGCCAGCAGCTTTTACCGGGACAGAGGTGGCCAGCCCCAGCATTTT
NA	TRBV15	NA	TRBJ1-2	CATSRDTGSYTF	TGTGCCACCAGCAGAGACACGGGGAGCTACACCTTC
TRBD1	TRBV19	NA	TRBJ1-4	CASSRTGGLEKLFF	TGTGCCAGTAGTCGAACAGGGGGCCTTGAAAAACTGTTTTTT
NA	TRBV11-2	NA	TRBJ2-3	CASSLRGLARADTQYF	TGTGCCAGCAGCTTAAGGGGACTCGCCAGGGCGGATACGCAGTATTTT
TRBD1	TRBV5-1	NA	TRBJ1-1	CASKDSTGENTEAFF	TGCGCCAGCAAGGATTCCACAGGGGAGAACACTGAAGCTTTCTTT
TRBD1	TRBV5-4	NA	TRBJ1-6	CASSRTGGGYNSPLHF	TGTGCCAGCAGCCGAACAGGGGGGGGTTATAATTCACCCCTCCACTTT
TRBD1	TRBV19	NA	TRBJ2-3	CASRDPGQGVSDTQYF	TGTGCCAGTAGAGATCCGGGACAGGGGGTATCAGATACGCAGTATTTT
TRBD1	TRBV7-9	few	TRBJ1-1	CASSSGTAIPAFF	TGTGCCAGCAGCTCTGGGACAGCGATTCCGGCTTTCTTT
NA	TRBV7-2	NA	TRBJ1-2	CASSPRGDYGYTF	TGTGCCAGCAGTCCGCGGGGTGACTATGGCTACACCTTC
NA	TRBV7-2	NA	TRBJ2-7	CASSSPTVYYEQYF	TGTGCCAGCAGCTCGCCGACAGTTTACTACGAGCAGTACTTC
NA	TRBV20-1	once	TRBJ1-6	CSASIARDTSPLHF	TGCAGTGCTAGTATAGCTCGGGACACCTCACCCCTCCACTTT